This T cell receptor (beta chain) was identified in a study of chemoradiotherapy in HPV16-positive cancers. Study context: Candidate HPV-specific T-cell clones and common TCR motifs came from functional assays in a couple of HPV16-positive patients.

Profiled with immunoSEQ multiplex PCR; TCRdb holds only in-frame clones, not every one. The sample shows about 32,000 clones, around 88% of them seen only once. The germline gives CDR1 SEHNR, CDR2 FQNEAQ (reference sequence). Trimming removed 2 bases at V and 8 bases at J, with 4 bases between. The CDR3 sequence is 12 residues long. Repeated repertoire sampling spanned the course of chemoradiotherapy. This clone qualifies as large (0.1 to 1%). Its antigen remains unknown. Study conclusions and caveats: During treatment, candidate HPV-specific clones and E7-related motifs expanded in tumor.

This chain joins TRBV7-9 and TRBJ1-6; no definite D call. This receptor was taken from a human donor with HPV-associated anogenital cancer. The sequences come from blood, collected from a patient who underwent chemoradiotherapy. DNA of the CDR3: TGTGCCAGCAGCTTATTTTATTCACCCCTCCACTTT. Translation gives CASSLFYSPLHF.